The 32 T cell receptor beta chains below all came from one sample that was sequenced in a study of T cells in Graves' hyperthyroidism and ophthalmopathy. The investigators amplified TCR beta CDR3 regions from RNA transcripts. Researchers ran a first-round RT-PCR on the TCR CDR3 using the HTBI primer set. TCRdb passed the multiplex PCR reads through MiXCR, listing each CDR3 protein once. The profile shows about 180,000 distinct CDR3 sequences, 17% of them singletons. Material: blood. These receptors were collected from a woman between 50 and 59 years old with Graves' hyperthyroidism.

The genes are TRBV6-1 and TRBJ2-5, with D perhaps assigned TRBD1 or TRBD2 (5 bases each). Trimming removed 6 bases at V and 7 bases at J, with 18 bases between. The CDR3 extends over 14 amino acids. Germline loops: CDR1 MNHNS, CDR2 SASEGT. The CDR3 coding sequence is TGTGCCAGCAGAACCGGGACCTCTGTGGGGACCCAGTACTTC. It codes for CASRTGTSVGTQYF.

Many counts were recorded for this clonotype. This rearrangement joins TRBV18 to TRBJ2-2; weak D call: TRBD1 (5 bases). The CDR3 is made up of 14 amino acids. CDR1 and CDR2 from the germline V gene are KGHSH and LQKENI. Trimming left V 4 bases short and J 9 bases short, with 15 bases between. As DNA, the CDR3 is TGTGCCAGCTCACGGACACTTGATACGAGGGAGCTGTTTTTT. Encoded protein: CASSRTLDTRELFF. The variable domain in full, completed from reference TRBV18 and TRBJ2-2, reads NAGVMQNPRHLVRRRGQEARLRCSPMKGHSHVYWYRQLPEEGLKFMVYLQKENIIDESGMPKERFSAEFPKEGPSILRIQQVVRGDSAAYFCASSRTLDTRELFFGEGSRLTVL.

This clonotype was seen at least ten times. V gene TRBV27 combines with J gene TRBJ2-7; D remains unclear. CDR3 length: 14 amino acids. V gave up 2 bases and J gave up 0 bases, with 8 bases separating them. Germline-derived CDR1 and CDR2 are MNHEY and SMNVEV (reference sequence). Here the CDR3 DNA reads TGTGCCAGCAGTTTAGGCACCAGCTCCTACGAGCAGTACTTC. Its translation: CASSLGTSSYEQYF.

This chain joins TRBV7-2 and TRBJ2-1; TRBD2 agrees at 9 bases. The V gene end was trimmed by 5 bases and the J gene end by 7 bases; junction bases not matched to a gene: 6. CDR3 size: 14 residues. Germline assignment: CDR1 SGHTA and CDR2 FQGNSA. The CDR3 DNA reads as TGTGCCAGCAGCCCGGGACTAGCTTTTAATGAGCAGTTCTTC. Its translation: CASSPGLAFNEQFF.

This clonotype was picked up many times. V is TRBV24-1 and J is TRBJ2-1; 16 bases map to TRBD2. The CDR3 loop spans 18 amino acids. Germline V lookup: CDR1 KGHDR, CDR2 SFDVKD. Trimming took 4 bases from V and 8 from J; bases not matched to a gene: 10. The CDR3: CATSDPAGTSGGADEQFF. The CDR3 nucleotides read TGTGCCACCAGTGACCCTGCCGGGACTAGCGGGGGGGCAGATGAGCAGTTCTTC.

This clonotype was picked up many times. The chain recombines TRBV19 with TRBJ2-7; D possibly matches TRBD1 or TRBD2 (7 bases each). Trimming cost V 5 bases and J 5 bases, with 19 bases left between them. The CDR3 loop spans 15 amino acids. Germline CDR1 reads LNHDA; CDR2 reads SQIVND (reference sequence). DNA of the CDR3: TGTGCCAGTAGTCCCGCAGGGGGGGCGGATCACGAGCAGTACTTC. Encoded protein: CASSPAGGADHEQYF.

A few counts support this clonotype. The V gene is TRBV9, the J gene TRBJ2-2, with D perhaps given as TRBD1 or TRBD2 (5 bases each). The ends were cut back, 0 bases at V and 7 bases at J, with 10 bases in the middle. This CDR3 region has 14 residues. Germline V gene sequence: CDR1 SGDLS, CDR2 YYNGEE. Written as DNA, the CDR3 is TGTGCCAGCAGCGTAGGTGGGGGTGACGGGGAGCTGTTTTTT. Its translation: CASSVGGGDGELFF.

This clonotype was observed at least ten times. The chain couples TRBV7-2 to TRBJ2-1; 7 bases are a match to TRBD2. The J segment lost 6 bases and the V segment lost 5 bases, leaving 16 bases of the junction unmatched. The CDR3 sequence is 17 residues long. Per germline, CDR1 SGHTA and CDR2 FQGNSA. This CDR3 is CASSIPRGSGDLNEQFF. CDR3 nucleotides: TGTGCCAGCAGCATCCCCCGGGGAAGCGGGGACCTCAATGAGCAGTTCTTC.

This clonotype was detected many times. CDR3 loop: CASSSQRARVNNEQFF. As DNA, the CDR3 is TGTGCCAGCAGCTCCCAACGAGCGCGGGTTAACAATGAGCAGTTCTTC. The chain joins TRBV7-2 to TRBJ2-1; D may be TRBD2 (5 bases). Trimming pared 4 bases from V and 5 bases from J, leaving 18 bases between. Germline CDR1 and CDR2: SGHTA and FQGNSA. There are 16 residues in the CDR3.

In its sample, this clonotype was seen many times. This chain links TRBV29-1 with TRBJ2-2; D is unresolved. Germline V gene sequence: CDR1 SQVTM, CDR2 ANQGSEA. CDR3 length: 12 amino acids. V was shortened by 4 bases and J by 1 base, with 4 bases between the two germline ends. The CDR3 here is CSVGRNTGELFF. In nucleotides, the CDR3 is TGCAGCGTTGGCAGGAACACCGGGGAGCTGTTTTTT.

This clonotype has at least ten counts. J is TRBJ2-7 and V is TRBV6-2 or TRBV6-3; no clear D. Trimming cost V 6 bases and J 6 bases, with 9 bases left between them. The V gene's germline CDR1 is MNHEY and CDR2 SVGEGT. The CDR3 is 11 residues long. The DNA for the CDR3 is TGTGCCAGCAGAAAGGGCATCGAGCAGTACTTC. Its translation is CASRKGIEQYF.

Turning to this clonotype: This may come from a read error, since a much larger clone is one base off. The CDR3 is CASSARGTNTDTQYF. The DNA for the CDR3 is TGTGCCAGCAGCGCACGGGGGACAAACACAGATACGCAGTATTTT. The J gene is TRBJ2-3, the V gene TRBV7-6; possibly TRBD1 or TRBD2 for D (6 bases each). V was trimmed by 5 bases and J by 2 bases, leaving 14 bases between them. Germline CDR1 SGHVS, CDR2 FNYEAQ. CDR3 length equals 15 residues.

There are many counts of this clonotype. The chain uses TRBV3-1 and TRBJ1-1; a possible D gene is TRBD1 (5 bases). Germline V lookup: CDR1 LGHDT, CDR2 YNNKEL (reference sequence). This CDR3 contains 12 residues. V was pared by 1 base and J by 8 bases, with 8 bases between. The DNA of the CDR3 is TGTGCCAGCAGCCAAGCAGGGTTCGAAGCTTTCTTT. Its protein is CASSQAGFEAFF.

This clonotype was observed at least ten times. The chain combines TRBV7-2 with TRBJ1-4, with 9 bases aligning to TRBD1. Germline lookup yields CDR1 SGHTA and CDR2 FQGNSA. Trimming at V came to 5 bases and at J to 3 bases, leaving 1 base not matched to a gene. The CDR3 spans 14 residues. The CDR3 sequence is CASSTGGANEKLFF. The CDR3 nucleotides are TGTGCCAGCAGCACAGGGGGCGCTAATGAAAAACTGTTTTTT.

The chain couples TRBV5-1 to TRBJ1-3, with D possibly TRBD1 on 5 matching bases. This CDR3 has 14 amino acids. Germline lookup yields CDR1 SGHRS and CDR2 YFSETQ. V was pared by 5 bases and J by 2 bases, with 11 bases between. CDR3 bases: TGCGCCAGCAGTGGGGGGACGGCTGGAAACACCATATATTTT. It yields the protein CASSGGTAGNTIYF. The complete variable domain, with remaining parts taken from reference TRBV5-1 and TRBJ1-3, reads KAGVTQTPRYLIKTRGQQVTLSCSPISGHRSVSWYQQTPGQGLQFLFEYFSETQRNKGNFPGRFSGRQFSNSRSEMNVSTLELGDSALYLCASSGGTAGNTIYFGEGSWLTVV.

Many counts were recorded for this clonotype. The chain employs TRBV28 and TRBJ2-7; TRBD1 matches at 9 bases. Germline-derived CDR1 and CDR2 are MDHEN and SYDVKM. The V segment lost 5 bases and the J segment 2 bases; nucleotides outside the gene matches: 22. This CDR3 is built from 20 residues. This CDR3 reads CASSSPVGTGFLFVPYEQYF. CDR3 sequence (DNA): TGTGCCAGCAGTAGCCCTGTCGGGACAGGGTTTCTGTTTGTGCCCTACGAGCAGTACTTC.

A single count supports this clonotype. CDR3: CASRRDNQPQHF. In nucleotides, the CDR3 is TGTGCCAGCAGGCGAGATAATCAGCCCCAGCATTTT. The rearrangement links TRBV12-3 or TRBV12-4 to TRBJ1-5, with D unresolved. V was shortened by 6 bases and J by 4 bases, with 7 bases between the two germline ends. This CDR3 region has 12 residues.

There are many counts of this clonotype. The rearrangement links TRBV13 to TRBJ1-1; D gene unclear. The ends were cut back, 1 base at V and 1 base at J, with 10 bases in the middle. Germline CDR1 PRHDT, CDR2 FYEKMQ (reference sequence). This CDR3 contains 15 residues. The CDR3 here is CASSLDGYKNTEAFF. In nucleotides, the CDR3 is TGTGCCAGCAGCTTAGACGGATACAAGAACACTGAAGCTTTCTTT.

This clonotype has ten or more counts. The chain is built from TRBV3-1 and TRBJ2-5; D ambiguous. Trimming took 0 bases from V and 8 from J, leaving 10 bases between them. This CDR3 is 13 amino acids long. CDR1 LGHDT and CDR2 YNNKEL come from the germline V gene (reference sequence). CDR3 residues: CASSQEGWGTQYF. In nucleotides, the CDR3 is TGTGCCAGCAGCCAAGAAGGGTGGGGAACCCAGTACTTC.

This clonotype was counted ten times or more. This chain joins TRBV3-1 and TRBJ2-2; unclear D gene. Trimming took off 5 bases at V and 3 bases at J, with 7 bases between the two ends. CDR1 is LGHDT, CDR2 YNNKEL, per germline (reference sequence). The CDR3 sequence is 13 residues long. The CDR3 loop is CASSSSYTGELFF. The CDR3 DNA is TGTGCCAGCAGCTCCTCATACACCGGGGAGCTGTTTTTT.

This clonotype was observed at least ten times. The chain employs TRBV27 and TRBJ2-2; TRBD2 matches 10 bases. This CDR3 has 15 residues. The V segment lost 6 bases and the J segment 5 bases; nucleotides outside the gene matches: 6. Germline CDR1 reads MNHEY; CDR2 reads SMNVEV (reference sequence). DNA for the CDR3: TGTGCCAGCAGCCTCCGGACTAGCGGTACCGGGGAGCTGTTTTTT. This translates into CASSLRTSGTGELFF.

This chain uses TRBV7-3 with TRBJ2-2; perhaps TRBD1 as D (5 bases). The CDR3 runs 16 residues. The V end lost 1 base, the J end lost 2 bases, and 11 bases lay between the germline ends. Germline loops: CDR1 SGHTA, CDR2 FQGTGA. The CDR3 loop is CASSLRQNDNTGELFF. CDR3 DNA sequence: TGTGCCAGCAGCTTAAGACAGAACGATAACACCGGGGAGCTGTTTTTT.

The chain couples TRBV14 to TRBJ2-1; the D gene is possibly TRBD2 (5 bases). CDR1 and CDR2 from the germline V gene are SGHDN and FVKESK. The V end lost 0 bases, the J end lost 2 bases, and 11 bases lay between the germline ends. The CDR3 is 16 amino acids. CDR3: CASSQDLGSTYNEQFF. The CDR3 DNA is TGTGCCAGCAGCCAAGATCTAGGGAGTACCTACAATGAGCAGTTCTTC.

This clonotype was seen ten or more times. V usage is TRBV11-2 and J usage is TRBJ1-4; TRBD1 aligns across 7 bases. V lost 4 bases, J lost 4 bases, and 6 bases stayed unmatched. CDR1 and CDR2 from the germline V gene are SGHAT and FQNNGV. This CDR3 has 15 amino acids. Here the CDR3 reads CASSSETGINEKLFF. The CDR3, as DNA: TGTGCCAGCAGCTCCGAGACAGGGATTAATGAAAAACTGTTTTTT.

The V call is TRBV6-1, the J call TRBJ2-7; a possible D gene is TRBD1 (5 bases). This CDR3 is 17 amino acids long. V gave up 10 bases and J gave up 4 bases, with 29 bases separating them. Per the germline V gene, CDR1 is MNHNS and CDR2 is SASEGT. The CDR3 sequence: CATQRQNPSRRYYEQYF. In DNA, the CDR3 is TGTGCCACCCAGAGACAGAACCCCTCCAGAAGATATTACGAGCAGTACTTC.

This clonotype was recorded at least ten times. V usage is TRBV28 and J usage is TRBJ2-5; perhaps TRBD1 as D (5 bases). CDR1 MDHEN and CDR2 SYDVKM come from the germline V gene. This CDR3 contains 15 residues. V dropped 1 base and J dropped 7 bases, with 16 bases sitting between them. The CDR3 DNA sequence: TGTGCCAGCAGTTTATCTCAGGGCGTGAAGGTGACCCAGTACTTC. It is translated as CASSLSQGVKVTQYF. The full variable domain, completed using reference TRBV28 and TRBJ2-5, is DVKVTQSSRYLVKRTGEKVFLECVQDMDHENMFWYRQDPGLGLRLIYFSYDVKMKEKGDIPEGYSVSREKKERFSLILESASTNQTSMYLCASSLSQGVKVTQYFGPGTRLLVL.

This clonotype was counted once. J is TRBJ1-1 and V is TRBV30; tentative D call: TRBD1 (5 bases). V lost 2 bases and J 4 bases, leaving 11 bases between the germline ends. Germline CDR1 is GTSNPN and CDR2 is SVGIG (reference sequence). This CDR3 has 13 residues. As DNA, the CDR3 is TGTGCCTGGAGTCAAAGGGGCGTCACTGAAGCTTTCTTT. Protein product: CAWSQRGVTEAFF.

Here the CDR3 DNA reads TGTGCCAGCAGTGAAGTCTCTCCTGTCGACATTCAGTACTTC. This sequence encodes CASSEVSPVDIQYF. V usage is TRBV6-1 and J usage is TRBJ2-4; D gene uncertain. CDR1 and CDR2 from the germline V gene are MNHNS and SASEGT. The CDR3 is made up of 14 amino acids. V lost 1 base and J 8 bases, leaving 12 bases between the germline ends.

The chain links TRBV12-3 or TRBV12-4 to TRBJ1-5, with TRBD1 matching over 8 bases. This CDR3 contains 15 residues. With 3 bases clipped from V and 6 bases from J, the junction kept 7 bases outside the gene matches. CDR3 DNA sequence: TGTGCCAGCAGTTTGGTCAGGGGGCCGGGTCAGCCCCAGCATTTT. Its protein is CASSLVRGPGQPQHF.

This clonotype was counted at least ten times. The chain uses TRBV19 and TRBJ1-2; possibly TRBD1 for D (6 bases). CDR3 length equals 13 residues. Germline assignment: CDR1 LNHDA and CDR2 SQIVND (reference sequence). Trimming left V 4 bases short and J 14 bases short, with 20 bases between. For the CDR3, the DNA is TGTGCCAGTAGTACAACACACAGGGCTGCTGCGACCTTC. Protein product: CASSTTHRAAATF. The entire variable domain, with the rest obtained from reference TRBV19 and TRBJ1-2, is as follows: DGGITQSPKYLFRKEGQNVTLSCEQNLNHDAMYWYRQDPGQGLRLIYYSQIVNDFQKGDIAEGYSVSREKKESFPLTVTSAQKNPTAFYLCASSTTHRAAATFGSGTRLTVV.

In its sample, this clonotype was seen many times. The V and J genes are TRBV6-1 and TRBJ2-2, with a weak D call TRBD2 (5 bases). Germline CDR1 is MNHNS and CDR2 is SASEGT. This CDR3 is built from 15 residues. V lost 5 bases and J 1 base, leaving 11 bases between the germline ends. The DNA of the CDR3 is TGTGCCAGCAGTACCCGGACTGGGAACACCGGGGAGCTGTTTTTT. Its translation: CASSTRTGNTGELFF.

A word on this clonotype: A much larger clone differs by one base, so this may be a read error. This rearrangement joins TRBV28 to TRBJ1-2; 10 nucleotides align to TRBD1. This CDR3 is 14 amino acids long. The V gene's germline CDR1 is MDHEN and CDR2 SYDVKM. The CDR3 reads CVSNGPGQGYGYTF. The CDR3 bases are TGTGTCAGCAACGGACCGGGACAGGGGTATGGCTACACCTTC.